This T cell receptor (beta chain) derives from a study of cytomegalovirus exposure and HLA in healthy donors. Findings and caveats of the study: Highly shared sequence variants in one cluster were likely a sequencing artifact. Within a later analysis, the majority of CMV-associated TCR beta chains appeared HLA-restricted. A prior analysis recorded that most TCR beta V segments were productive about 87% or about 30% of the time.

Comments on this clone: The target antigen is unknown.

This PCR relied on a set of 60 Vbeta primers and 13 Jbeta primers. Clones were sequenced by immunoSEQ multiplex PCR, and TCRdb holds only the in-frame ones, with some missing. The sample lists just over 85,000 clones; over 70% were seen once. Trimming shortened V by 4 bases and J by 3 bases, and 10 bases separated the two germline ends. There are 14 residues in the CDR3. Germline V CDR1 and CDR2: KGHSH, LQKENI. This sequence joins TRBV18 and TRBJ1-3, with a possible D match to TRBD1 (6 bases). This receptor was identified in a man in his forties or fifties in good health and CMV-seronegative. The material sequenced was PBMCs. The DNA for the CDR3 is TGTGCCAGCTCACTAGGACAGAGTGGAAACACCATATATTTT. This sequence encodes CASSLGQSGNTIYF.